Below, 3 T cell receptor beta chains from the same sample are listed, as sequenced in a study of blood T cell repertoires in COVID-19. The table came from immunoSEQ multiplex PCR; TCRdb's copy has only in-frame clones and leaves some out. This sample has 210,000 or so clones, with almost 90% found just once. The sequencing input was peripheral blood. These receptors were taken from a woman aged 55-69 years with acute or convalescent COVID-19.

V and J are TRBV14 and TRBJ2-5; the D gene is possibly TRBD2 (5 bases). From germline, CDR1 is SGHDN and CDR2 FVKESK. CDR3 length: 15 amino acids. Trimming removed 1 base at V and 9 bases at J, with 18 bases between. The CDR3, as DNA: TGTGCCAGCAGCCAAGTGGGGAGTGGCCTTCGGGCCCAGTACTTC. Amino acid sequence: CASSQVGSGLRAQYF.

The chain couples TRBV21-1 to TRBJ2-2; the table's D call TRBD2 went unverified against the DNA. TRBV21-1 is a listed pseudogene. This CDR3 has 21 amino acids. The chain's CDR3 is CASSKPKPGLAGGPNTGELFF. The CDR3 DNA sequence: TGTGCCAGCAGCAAACCTAAACCGGGACTAGCGGGAGGCCCGAACACCGGGGAGCTGTTTTTT.

V is TRBV27 and J is TRBJ2-7; D unclear. Between the trimmed V and J ends, which lost 2 bases and 4 bases, there was a span of 9 bases. CDR1 MNHEY and CDR2 SMNVEV come from the germline V gene (reference sequence). The CDR3 totals 13 residues. The CDR3 here is CASSLGLLYEQYF. The DNA of the CDR3 is TGTGCCAGCAGTTTAGGATTACTATACGAGCAGTACTTC.